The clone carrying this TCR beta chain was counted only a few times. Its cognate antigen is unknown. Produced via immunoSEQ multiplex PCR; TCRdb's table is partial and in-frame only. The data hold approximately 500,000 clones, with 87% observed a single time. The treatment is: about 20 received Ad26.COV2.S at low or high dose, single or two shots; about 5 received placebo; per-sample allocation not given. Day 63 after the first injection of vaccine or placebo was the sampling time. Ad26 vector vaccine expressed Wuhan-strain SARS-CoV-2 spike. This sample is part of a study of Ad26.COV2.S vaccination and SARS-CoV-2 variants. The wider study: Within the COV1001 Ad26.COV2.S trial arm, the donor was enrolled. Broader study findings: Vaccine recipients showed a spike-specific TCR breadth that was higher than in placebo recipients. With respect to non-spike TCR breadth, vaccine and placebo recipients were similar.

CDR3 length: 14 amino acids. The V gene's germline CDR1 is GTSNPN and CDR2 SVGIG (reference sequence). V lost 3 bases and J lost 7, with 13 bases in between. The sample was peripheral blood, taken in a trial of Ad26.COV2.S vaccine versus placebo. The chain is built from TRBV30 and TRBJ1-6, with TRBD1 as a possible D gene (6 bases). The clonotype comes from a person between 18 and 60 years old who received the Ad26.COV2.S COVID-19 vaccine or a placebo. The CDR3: CAWRPGQPNSPLHF. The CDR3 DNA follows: TGTGCCTGGAGGCCGGGACAACCAAATTCACCCCTCCACTTT.